The 24 T cell receptor beta chains below come from one sample, sequenced in a study of T cell clusters in autoimmune cytopenias (dated by TCRdb to between 2019 and 2020). Reads for this sample came from an Illumina MiSeq. To amplify TRB rearrangements, a touch-down multiplex PCR protocol was run with the TRB-A and TRB-B primer pools combined in a single tube. Reprocessed by TCRdb, the reads give a single entry per CDR3 protein sequence, without DNA. For this sample, the table gives roughly 4,200 distinct CDR3 sequences. Together, the top ten hold approximately 67% of the sample. Per sample, around 250 ng of peripheral blood genomic DNA, 35,000 to 40,000 genome equivalents, was used for TRB amplification. These same records also appear under a second study, on T cell repertoires in aging, cancer and after chemotherapy.

The material sequenced was peripheral blood. The receptors were gathered from a human donor with an autoimmune cytopenia or autoimmune hepatitis (not recorded which).

This clonotype registers medium-sized by frequency. The chain is built from TRBV6-5 and TRBJ1-4. The CDR3 has 15 amino acids. Per the germline V gene, CDR1 is MNHEY and CDR2 is SVGAGI. CDR3 in amino acids: CASSYSIGGNEKLFF.

The chain has TRBV12-3 or TRBV12-4 and TRBJ2-7. The CDR3 has 15 residues. CDR3 sequence: CASSVVSGVAYEQYF.

The chain combines TRBV7-2 with TRBJ2-1; checking the TCRdb D call of TRBD1 is not possible without DNA. Per the germline V gene, CDR1 is SGHTA and CDR2 is FQGNSA. CDR3 length: 14 amino acids. This CDR3 reads CASSPRTGYNEQFF.

The chain links TRBV12-3 or TRBV12-4 to TRBJ1-2. CDR3 length equals 17 residues. This CDR3 is CASRTSDGGSEWGGYTF.

The gene calls are TRBV19 and TRBJ1-2; the TCRdb call, TRBD1, lacks DNA for checking. Germline values: CDR1 LNHDA, CDR2 SQIVND (reference sequence). This CDR3 is 15 amino acids long. The CDR3 reads CASSNQGQGIYGYTF.

CDR3 region: CASSLARDGAYEQYF. This chain uses TRBV27 with TRBJ2-7; checking the TCRdb D call of TRBD1 is not possible without DNA. CDR3 length equals 15 residues. Per germline, CDR1 MNHEY and CDR2 SMNVEV (reference sequence).

The V call is TRBV6-5, the J call TRBJ1-2. The CDR3 is 13 residues long. CDR1 is MNHEY, CDR2 SVGAGI, per germline. The CDR3 sequence: CASSVQGNYGYTF.

V is TRBV6-1 and J is TRBJ2-3; TCRdb's assignment of TRBD2 cannot be checked, as there is no DNA. The CDR3 spans 17 residues. The V gene's germline CDR1 is MNHNS and CDR2 SASEGT. CDR3 sequence: CASGALTSGGTTDTQYF.

The chain combines TRBV18 with TRBJ2-6; there is no DNA to check the TCRdb D call of TRBD1. This CDR3 region has 17 residues. The germline gives CDR1 KGHSH, CDR2 LQKENI. The CDR3 spells CASSPSQGRNGANVLTF.

V gene TRBV27 combines with J gene TRBJ2-7; there is no DNA to check the TCRdb D call of TRBD1. In germline, CDR1 is MNHEY, CDR2 SMNVEV (reference sequence). The CDR3 spans 12 residues. The CDR3 loop reads CASSRGANEQYF.

This CDR3 is CASSPTQGATYGYTF. The chain is built from TRBV11-3 and TRBJ1-2; TCRdb designates TRBD1, a call that cannot be tested without DNA. This CDR3 contains 15 residues. Germline CDR1 reads SGHNT; CDR2 reads YENEEA.

According to its frequency, this clonotype is large (0.1 to 1%). CDR3 protein: CASSLDFTGELFF. The rearrangement uses TRBV11-3 and TRBJ2-2. Germline V lookup: CDR1 SGHNT, CDR2 YENEEA. CDR3 length equals 13 residues.

The J gene is TRBJ2-1, the V gene TRBV5-5. From germline, CDR1 is SGHKS and CDR2 YYEKEE (reference sequence). The CDR3 sequence is 14 residues long. This chain's CDR3 is CASSPRDSNNEQFF. Full variable domain (missing parts from reference TRBV5-5 and TRBJ2-1): DAGVTQSPTHLIKTRGQQVTLRCSPISGHKSVSWYQQVLGQGPQFIFQYYEKEERGRGNFPDRFSARQFPNYSSELNVNALLLGDSALYLCASSPRDSNNEQFFGPGTRLTVL.

The J gene is TRBJ1-6, the V gene TRBV6-5. CDR1 and CDR2 (germline): MNHEY, SVGAGI. The length of the CDR3 is 12 residues. The CDR3 here is CASSFINSPLHF.

This clonotype is medium-sized by frequency. The chain employs TRBV29-1 and TRBJ2-3. The CDR3 spans 15 residues. Germline CDR1 SQVTM, CDR2 ANQGSEA. The CDR3 region is CSVDPVSSSTDTQYF.

This clonotype counts as medium-sized by frequency. V and J are TRBV19 and TRBJ2-6. The CDR3 consists of 17 residues. Germline V gives CDR1 LNHDA, CDR2 SQIVND (reference sequence). CDR3 protein: CASSLSIFGSGANVLTF.

The gene calls are TRBV18 and TRBJ2-7; the TCRdb call, TRBD1, lacks DNA for checking. Germline V CDR1 and CDR2: KGHSH, LQKENI. The CDR3 consists of 12 residues. The CDR3 is CASSQGTNEQYF.

The rearrangement joins TRBV11-3 to TRBJ1-6; without DNA, the TCRdb call of TRBD1 cannot be checked. Germline CDR1 is SGHNT and CDR2 is YENEEA. The length of the CDR3 is 17 residues. CDR3 sequence: CASSLVSPANYNSPLHF.

The rearrangement uses TRBV19 and TRBJ2-1; the TCRdb call, TRBD2, lacks DNA for checking. CDR1 LNHDA and CDR2 SQIVND come from the germline V gene (reference sequence). The CDR3 covers 15 residues. This CDR3 is CASSLSRTTYNEQFF.

The V gene is TRBV18, the J gene TRBJ2-6; TCRdb gives TRBD1 as the D gene, but with no DNA this cannot be confirmed. Germline V gene lookup returns CDR1 KGHSH and CDR2 LQKENI. The CDR3 loop spans 21 amino acids. CDR3: CASSPPFLLQGGHSGANVLTF.

This chain connects TRBV5-5 to TRBJ2-5; the TRBD1 assignment by TCRdb is unverifiable without DNA. Germline lookup yields CDR1 SGHKS and CDR2 YYEKEE (reference sequence). The CDR3 totals 12 residues. The chain's CDR3 is CASSRGWETQYF.

This sequence joins TRBV6-5 and TRBJ2-1; TCRdb's D call of TRBD1 is untestable without DNA. The germline V gene encodes CDR1 MNHEY and CDR2 SVGAGI. There are 12 residues in the CDR3. CDR3 sequence: CASSISGGRKYF.

This chain uses TRBV29-1 with TRBJ1-1; the TRBD1 assignment by TCRdb is unverifiable without DNA. The CDR3 loop spans 12 amino acids. The V gene's germline CDR1 is SQVTM and CDR2 ANQGSEA. The CDR3 sequence: CSAGTANTEAFF.

Considering frequency, this clonotype is medium-sized (0.01 to 0.1%). This chain uses TRBV11-1 with TRBJ2-1. Germline V gene sequence: CDR1 SGHAT, CDR2 FQDESV (reference sequence). There are 13 residues in the CDR3. The chain's CDR3 is CASSSLLSNEQFF.